Given below is one TCR beta chain in context. The antigen remains undetermined. The protocol was immunoSEQ multiplex PCR, while the TCRdb copy is restricted to in-frame clones and leaves out a portion. The data show under 100,000 clones, 96% seen once. This sample is drawn from a study of cytomegalovirus exposure and HLA in healthy donors. V was cut by 8 bases and J by 1 base, with 20 bases left in between. The length of the CDR3 is 16 residues. Germline V gene data show CDR1 as SGHTA and CDR2 as FQGNSA. Study-level results: The study designated over 150 TCR beta chains cytomegalovirus-associated. In vitro, three CMV-associated chains proved specific for CMV antigens.

J is TRBJ1-1 and V is TRBV7-2; TRBD1 might be the D (5 bases). This TCR came from a young man in good health and CMV-seronegative. Sample: PBMCs. CDR3: CASPPAYGRANTEAFF. In DNA form, the CDR3 reads TGTGCCAGCCCTCCTGCCTACGGCAGGGCGAACACTGAAGCTTTCTTT.